This T cell receptor beta chain was sequenced during a study of CD8+ T cells in alopecia areata. Study-level background: Treated patients were given 5 to 10 mg oral tofacitinib twice daily. Study-wide findings and caveats: Patients showed less clear TCR sequence sharing than mice, possibly partly because of HLA diversity.

Once RNA had been extracted, it was reverse transcribed into cDNA to act as the sequencing template. TCRdb keeps only in-frame clones here, not all; method: immunoSEQ multiplex PCR. The table lists approximately 150,000 clones, approximately 50% of them singletons, with roughly 0.9% in the top ten. The CDR3 has 13 amino acids. Germline values: CDR1 SGHAT, CDR2 FQNNGV. J lost 6 bases, V lost 4 bases, and 5 bases had no gene match. A remark on this clone: Its specificity is not known.

V gene TRBV11-2 combines with J gene TRBJ2-7; 8 bases fit TRBD2. This TCR was sampled from a human donor with alopecia areata. The sequenced sample was CD4+ T cells sorted from blood, obtained at week 0. CDR3 bases: TGTGCCAGCAGCTACCCCGGGAGGGGCGAGCAGTACTTC. Encoded protein: CASSYPGRGEQYF.